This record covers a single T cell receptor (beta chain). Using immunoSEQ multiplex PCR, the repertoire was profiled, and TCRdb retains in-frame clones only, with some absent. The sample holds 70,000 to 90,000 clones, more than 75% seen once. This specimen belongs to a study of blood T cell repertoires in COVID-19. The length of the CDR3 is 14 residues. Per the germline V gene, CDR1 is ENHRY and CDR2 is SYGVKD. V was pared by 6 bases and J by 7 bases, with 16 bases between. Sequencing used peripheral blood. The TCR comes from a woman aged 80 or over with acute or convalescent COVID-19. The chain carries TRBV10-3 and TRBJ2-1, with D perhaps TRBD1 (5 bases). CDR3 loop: CAISSTASWNEQFF. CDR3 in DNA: TGTGCCATCAGCTCGACAGCCTCGTGGAATGAGCAGTTCTTC.